Reported below is one T cell receptor beta chain. The antigen is not known. V lost 4 bases, J lost 0 bases, and 4 bases stayed unmatched. The germline CDR1 and CDR2 sequences are LNHDA and SQIVND (reference sequence). The CDR3 runs to 18 residues. The sample comes from a study of siplizumab effects on memory and regulatory T cells. Whole-study findings and limits: A significant reduction in alloreactive sequences traceable to unstimulated CD4+ memory cells was produced by siplizumab. Treg origin accounted for an average of around 69% of mappable alloreactive CD4+ clones with siplizumab and less than 30% in controls.

Profiled with immunoSEQ multiplex PCR; TCRdb holds only in-frame clones, not every one. Of more than 85,000 clones in the sample, approximately 90% were seen once. This sequence originates from a human donor in good health. This rearrangement joins TRBV19 to TRBJ2-3; 16 bases agree with TRBD2. Sequencing was performed on CD4+ T cells sorted from blood. The CDR3 sequence is CASSKGLAGGTSTDTQYF. CDR3 DNA sequence: TGTGCCAGTAGTAAGGGACTAGCGGGGGGGACTAGCACAGATACGCAGTATTTT. Supplemented by reference TRBV19 and TRBJ2-3, the full variable domain reads DGGITQSPKYLFRKEGQNVTLSCEQNLNHDAMYWYRQDPGQGLRLIYYSQIVNDFQKGDIAEGYSVSREKKESFPLTVTSAQKNPTAFYLCASSKGLAGGTSTDTQYFGPGTRLTVL.